Below, 11 T cell receptor beta chains from the same sample are listed, as sequenced in a study of blood T cell repertoires in COVID-19. Produced via immunoSEQ multiplex PCR; TCRdb's table is partial and in-frame only. In the table there are around 80,000 clones, over 65% of which are singletons. Sequencing used peripheral blood. The receptors were gathered from a man aged 45-65 years with active or convalescent COVID-19.

This clone appeared a few times. The rearrangement joins TRBV2 to TRBJ1-2, with D uncertain. The ends were cut back, 5 bases at V and 3 bases at J, with 16 bases in the middle. Germline V CDR1 and CDR2: SNHLY, FYNNEI. This CDR3 has 15 amino acids. CDR3 amino acids: CASSPFRQVYYGYTF. Written as DNA, the CDR3 is TGTGCCAGCAGTCCATTTCGTCAGGTCTACTATGGCTACACCTTC.

J is TRBJ1-2 and V is TRBV27; 9 nucleotides align to TRBD1. This CDR3 contains 18 residues. Trimming removed 3 bases from V and 2 bases from J; junction bases left unmatched: 13. Germline V CDR1 and CDR2: MNHEY, SMNVEV (reference sequence). DNA of the CDR3: TGTGCCAGCAGTTTTTTCCCACCTACAGGGGGCGTCAACTATGGCTACACCTTC. As protein: CASSFFPPTGGVNYGYTF.

The chain uses TRBV4-1 and TRBJ1-5; tentative D call: TRBD1 (5 bases). CDR3 length: 14 amino acids. V dropped 1 base and J dropped 6 bases, with 10 bases sitting between them. Germline V lookup: CDR1 MGHRA, CDR2 YSYEKL. The CDR3 is CASSQGQGGQPQHF. CDR3 in DNA: TGCGCCAGCAGCCAAGGGCAGGGCGGTCAGCCCCAGCATTTT.

This clone was counted between two and nine times. The sample has other DNA sequences that encode this CDR3 too. The V call is TRBV7-9, the J call TRBJ1-2, with D perhaps TRBD1 (5 bases). Trimming removed 2 bases from V and 2 bases from J, with 6 bases in between. This CDR3 comprises 13 residues. CDR1 is SEHNR and CDR2 is FQNEAQ in the germline V gene (reference sequence). The CDR3 sequence is CASSLPGNYGYTF. Here the CDR3 DNA reads TGTGCCAGCAGCTTACCAGGGAACTATGGCTACACCTTC.

The rearrangement joins TRBV5-6 to TRBJ2-1; 10 nucleotides agree with TRBD1. Germline loops: CDR1 SGHDT, CDR2 YYEEEE. The V segment lost 2 bases and the J segment 1 base; nucleotides outside the gene matches: 9. The CDR3 has 18 residues. Here the CDR3 DNA reads TGTGCCAGCAGCTTAGGGACAGGGGATGGGGGGTCCTACAATGAGCAGTTCTTC. Protein product: CASSLGTGDGGSYNEQFF.

This sequence joins TRBV7-2 and TRBJ1-6; no clear D. CDR3 length equals 15 residues. V lost 4 bases to trimming and J lost 0 bases, with 7 bases between them. Germline-derived CDR1 and CDR2 are SGHTA and FQGNSA. The CDR3 sequence is CASSSPGSYNSPLHF. CDR3 coding DNA: TGTGCCAGCAGCTCTCCAGGCTCCTATAATTCACCCCTCCACTTT.

The chain recombines TRBV29-1 with TRBJ1-2; TRBD1 is a possible D gene (6 bases). With 4 bases removed from V and 7 bases from J, the gap between germline ends came to 10 bases. Germline assignment: CDR1 SQVTM and CDR2 ANQGSEA. The CDR3 runs to 11 residues. The CDR3 DNA is TGCAGCGTTGCAGGGGCGGGTGGCTACACCTTC. Amino acids: CSVAGAGGYTF.

J is TRBJ2-1 and V is TRBV5-6; 14 positions match TRBD2. V was pared by 2 bases and J by 4 bases, with 5 bases of the junction left unmatched. There are 17 residues in the CDR3. Germline assignment: CDR1 SGHDT and CDR2 YYEEEE. CDR3 nucleotide sequence: TGTGCCAGCAGCTTAGGACTAGCGGGGGGTCCGTACAATGAGCAGTTCTTC. It is translated as CASSLGLAGGPYNEQFF.

V is TRBV19 and J is TRBJ2-2; D perhaps matches TRBD2 (6 bases). V lost 5 bases and J 2 bases, leaving 12 bases between the germline ends. This CDR3 contains 15 residues. Per the germline V gene, CDR1 is LNHDA and CDR2 is SQIVND (reference sequence). The CDR3, as DNA: TGTGCCAGTAGTCTCGGGACTTTAAACACCGGGGAGCTGTTTTTT. It translates to CASSLGTLNTGELFF. The variable domain in full, completed from reference TRBV19 and TRBJ2-2, reads DGGITQSPKYLFRKEGQNVTLSCEQNLNHDAMYWYRQDPGQGLRLIYYSQIVNDFQKGDIAEGYSVSREKKESFPLTVTSAQKNPTAFYLCASSLGTLNTGELFFGEGSRLTVL.

CDR3: CASSAGTTNTGELFF. CDR3 in DNA: TGTGCCAGCAGCGCCGGGACAACGAACACCGGGGAGCTGTTTTTT. The chain links TRBV2 to TRBJ2-2; maybe TRBD1 (6 bases). The V and J ends lost 6 bases and 0 bases respectively, with 11 bases between them. CDR1 SNHLY and CDR2 FYNNEI come from the germline V gene. The CDR3 has 15 residues. The full variable domain, its missing parts supplied by reference TRBV2 and TRBJ2-2, is EPEVTQTPSHQVTQMGQEVILRCVPISNHLYFYWYRQILGQKVEFLVSFYNNEISEKSEIFDDQFSVERPDGSNFTLKIRSTKLEDSAMYFCASSAGTTNTGELFFGEGSRLTVL.

This chain links TRBV7-2 with TRBJ2-1; 7 nucleotides align to TRBD2. CDR3 length: 17 amino acids. Germline trimming cut 5 bases from V and 1 base from J; bases unmatched to any gene: 11. Germline CDR1 and CDR2: SGHTA and FQGNSA. CDR3 bases: TGTGCCAGCAGCCCTCGGGTGGGCGGGGGTTCCTACAATGAGCAGTTCTTC. Translation: CASSPRVGGGSYNEQFF.